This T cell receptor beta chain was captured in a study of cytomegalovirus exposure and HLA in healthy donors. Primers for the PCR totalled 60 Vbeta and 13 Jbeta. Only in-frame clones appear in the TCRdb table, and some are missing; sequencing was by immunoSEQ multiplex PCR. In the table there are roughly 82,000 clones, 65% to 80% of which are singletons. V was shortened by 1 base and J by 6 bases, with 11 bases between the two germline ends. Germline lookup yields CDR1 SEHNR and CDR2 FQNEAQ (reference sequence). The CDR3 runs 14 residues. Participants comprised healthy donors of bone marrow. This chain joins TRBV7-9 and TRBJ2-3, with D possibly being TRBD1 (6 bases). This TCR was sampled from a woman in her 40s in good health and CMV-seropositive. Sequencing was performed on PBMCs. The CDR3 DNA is TGTGCCAGCAGCTTAGACAGGGAAGTCGATACGCAGTATTTT. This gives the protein CASSLDREVDTQYF.